This T cell receptor (beta chain) was observed in a study of CD8 T cells in ankylosing spondylitis. Findings and caveats of the study: Characteristic of ankylosing spondylitis blood, it appeared, was a TCR beta motif comprising about eight highly homologous variants. The clones that were linked to disease were reported to be significantly enriched in matched synovial fluid samples from ankylosing spondylitis patients.

Comment on this clonotype: No antigen is known for it.

TCRdb analysed the 5' RACE reads with MiXCR anew, one entry per CDR3 protein. The repertoire holds 250,000 to 300,000 distinct CDR3 sequences, with approximately 20% as singletons. The length of the CDR3 is 16 residues. Per the germline V gene, CDR1 is MNHNS and CDR2 is SASEGT. Unmatched junction bases numbered 9, after V lost 4 bases and J lost 2 bases. The sample comprised blood, either unsorted or a sorted T cell fraction (not recorded which). This sequence joins TRBV6-1 and TRBJ2-5; TRBD2 matches 8 bases. The source is a male donor with ankylosing spondylitis or in good health (not recorded which). CDR3: CASSVTLAAPQETQYF. The DNA of the CDR3 is TGTGCCAGCAGTGTCACACTAGCGGCCCCGCAAGAGACCCAGTACTTC.